This T cell receptor (beta chain) was sequenced during a study of T cell repertoires in cytomegalovirus infection. Background on the study: Public TCR beta signatures provided an indication of both CMV infection and a matching HLA type.

Germline V gene lookup returns CDR1 SGDLS and CDR2 YYNGEE. The V end was cut by 1 base, the J end by 3 bases, with 10 bases between. The CDR3 length is 15 residues. Regarding this clonotype: Its antigen is currently unknown.

TCRdb re-derived calls from the reads in MiXCR, one entry per CDR3 protein. The sample yields 46,000 or so distinct CDR3 sequences, 20% to 25% seen once. General study findings and limits: Within the response measured ex vivo, HLA-C-restricted CMV-specific TCR beta clonotypes were dominant.

The sequencing input was PBMCs, sequenced either directly or after in vitro stimulation (not recorded which). The chain couples TRBV9 to TRBJ2-2; D remains unclear. The source is a human donor in good health (CMV status not recorded). Some clones in this sample may be carry-over from other donors' samples. The CDR3 loop is CASSVLDSYTGELFF. The CDR3 DNA sequence: TGTGCCAGCAGCGTACTAGATTCGTACACCGGGGAGCTGTTTTTT. The full variable domain, its missing parts supplied by reference TRBV9 and TRBJ2-2, is DSGVTQTPKHLITATGQRVTLRCSPRSGDLSVYWYQQSLDQGLQFLIQYYNGEERAKGNILERFSAQQFPDLHSELNLSSLELGDSALYFCASSVLDSYTGELFFGEGSRLTVL.